Listed here are 20 T cell receptor beta chains from one sample, sequenced in a study of CD8 T cells in Susac syndrome. An amount of RNA that ranged from roughly 0.45 to 1 ug was reverse transcribed with random hexamers. TCRdb processed the immunoSEQ multiplex PCR reads anew with MiXCR; each CDR3 protein has one entry. The table includes about 290,000 distinct CDR3 sequences, about nine tenths detected once. The sequenced sample consisted of CD8+ T cells from PBMCs. The receptors stem from a human donor with multiple sclerosis.

The chain carries TRBV20-1 and TRBJ2-1; D gene unclear. The CDR3 covers 18 residues. Germline CDR1 and CDR2: DFQATT and SNEGSKA (reference sequence). V lost 2 bases and J 8 bases, leaving 28 bases between the germline ends. The CDR3 region is CSARWQMPHKAVLDEQFF. CDR3 sequence (DNA): TGCAGTGCTAGATGGCAGATGCCGCACAAGGCCGTCCTGGATGAGCAGTTCTTC.

V usage is TRBV7-9 and J usage is TRBJ2-1; no definite D call. This CDR3 is 13 amino acids long. V was clipped by 1 base and J by 9 bases, with 10 bases between them. Germline values: CDR1 SEHNR, CDR2 FQNEAQ (reference sequence). CDR3 region: CASSLVVVPEQFF. The CDR3 DNA reads TGTGCCAGCAGCTTAGTGGTAGTTCCTGAGCAGTTCTTC.

The table lists this clonotype with a count of one. The chain has TRBV2 and TRBJ2-4; TRBD1 is a possible D gene (5 bases). Germline CDR1 is SNHLY and CDR2 is FYNNEI. The CDR3 loop spans 14 amino acids. The ends were cut back, 2 bases at V and 8 bases at J, with 13 bases in the middle. The CDR3 region has the DNA TGTGCCAGCAGTGAAATGAGGTCCAGGGACATTCAGTACTTC. This codes for CASSEMRSRDIQYF.

The rearrangement links TRBV27 to TRBJ1-5, with D perhaps TRBD1 (6 bases). V dropped 4 bases and J dropped 5 bases, with 12 bases sitting between them. The germline gives CDR1 MNHEY, CDR2 SMNVEV (reference sequence). There are 14 residues in the CDR3. In DNA, the CDR3 is TGTGCCAGCAGTTATGTACAGGGATATCAGCCCCAGCATTTT. As protein: CASSYVQGYQPQHF.

The J gene is TRBJ1-5, the V gene TRBV27; possible D gene TRBD1, 5 bases. Germline CDR1 and CDR2: MNHEY and SMNVEV (reference sequence). V dropped 3 bases and J dropped 4 bases, with 10 bases sitting between them. The CDR3 is made up of 14 amino acids. CDR3 protein: CASSFLGANQPQHF. In nucleotides, the CDR3 is TGTGCCAGCAGTTTCCTCGGGGCTAATCAGCCCCAGCATTTT.

V and J are TRBV4-1 and TRBJ1-5, with D possibly TRBD1 on 6 matching bases. The germline CDR1 and CDR2 sequences are MGHRA and YSYEKL. With 1 base removed from V and 4 bases from J, the gap between germline ends came to 17 bases. The CDR3 totals 17 residues. CDR3 in amino acids: CASSQVRGDIANQPQHF. The CDR3 region has the DNA TGCGCCAGCAGCCAAGTAAGAGGGGACATTGCTAATCAGCCCCAGCATTTT.

V is TRBV6-5 and J is TRBJ2-1, with D uncertain. V dropped 2 bases and J dropped 0 bases, with 8 bases sitting between them. The germline gives CDR1 MNHEY, CDR2 SVGAGI. The CDR3 has 15 amino acids. CDR3: CASSYTTSSYNEQFF. The CDR3 region has the DNA TGTGCCAGCAGTTACACCACGAGCTCCTACAATGAGCAGTTCTTC.

The chain uses TRBV6-4 and TRBJ2-1, with 10 bases aligning to TRBD2. V was clipped by 3 bases and J by 8 bases; unmatched bases: 10. Germline V CDR1 and CDR2: MRHNA, SNTAGT. This CDR3 is built from 16 residues. Written as DNA, the CDR3 is TGTGCCAGCAGTGAATTAGTAGCGGGGGGCAGCGATGAGCAGTTCTTC. As protein: CASSELVAGGSDEQFF.

The J gene is TRBJ2-7, the V gene TRBV11-2; D gene uncertain. CDR3 length equals 14 residues. Germline V gives CDR1 SGHAT, CDR2 FQNNGV. V was clipped by 1 base and J by 2 bases, with 9 bases between them. The CDR3 here is CASSLAARAYEQYF. CDR3 DNA: TGTGCCAGCAGCTTAGCCGCTCGGGCCTACGAGCAGTACTTC.

The CDR3 is CASAGSYNEQFF. The CDR3 region has the DNA TGTGCCTCCGCGGGTTCCTACAATGAGCAGTTCTTC. J is TRBJ2-1 and V is TRBV9, with D perhaps TRBD2 (5 bases). This CDR3 region has 12 residues. V lost 10 bases and J 1 base, leaving 9 bases between the germline ends. Germline V gene data show CDR1 as SGDLS and CDR2 as YYNGEE.

The gene calls are TRBV27 and TRBJ2-7, with TRBD2 matching over 9 bases. CDR1 is MNHEY, CDR2 SMNVEV, per germline (reference sequence). The CDR3 extends over 13 amino acids. Trimming took 7 bases from V and 5 from J; bases not matched to a gene: 6. The CDR3 protein is CASKLAGVNEQYF. The CDR3 nucleotides are TGTGCCAGCAAATTAGCGGGAGTTAACGAGCAGTACTTC.

The rearrangement links TRBV9 to TRBJ2-5; D possibly corresponds to TRBD2 (6 bases). CDR3 length: 14 amino acids. Deletions cut 1 base from V and 2 bases from J, with 9 bases between. Germline loops: CDR1 SGDLS, CDR2 YYNGEE. The DNA for the CDR3 is TGTGCCAGCAGCGTAAATCGGGGGCAAGAGACCCAGTACTTC. Protein product: CASSVNRGQETQYF.

The chain joins TRBV2 to TRBJ2-1, with TRBD1 matching 7 bases. There are 15 residues in the CDR3. Germline assignment: CDR1 SNHLY and CDR2 FYNNEI. With 5 bases clipped from V and 0 bases from J, the junction kept 4 bases outside the gene matches. The CDR3 bases are TGTGCCAGCAGTAGACAGGGCGGCTCCTACAATGAGCAGTTCTTC. This gives the protein CASSRQGGSYNEQFF.

The chain carries TRBV3-1 and TRBJ1-2; 9 bases agree with TRBD1. The CDR3 is 13 residues long. The V gene's germline CDR1 is LGHDT and CDR2 YNNKEL (reference sequence). The V and J ends lost 6 bases and 8 bases, in that order; junction bases with no gene match: 7. The CDR3 bases are TGTGCCAGCAGTCTAGGGGGACAGGGAGGCTACACCTTC. This translates into CASSLGGQGGYTF.

The genes are TRBV2 and TRBJ1-1; possibly TRBD1 for D (5 bases). The CDR3 runs 12 residues. Trimming took off 6 bases at V and 5 bases at J, with 10 bases between the two ends. Germline-derived CDR1 and CDR2 are SNHLY and FYNNEI. The DNA for the CDR3 is TGTGCCAGCAGCGTCAGGGAAACTGAAGCTTTCTTT. Protein product: CASSVRETEAFF.

V gene TRBV15 combines with J gene TRBJ2-1, with a tentative D call TRBD2 (7 bases). CDR1 LNHNV and CDR2 YYDKDF come from the germline V gene (reference sequence). The V end was cut by 1 base, the J end by 6 bases, with 10 bases between. The CDR3 has 14 residues. The CDR3, as DNA: TGTGCCACCAGCAGAGGGGGAGGGGGCAATGAGCAGTTCTTC. It specifies CATSRGGGGNEQFF.

The chain couples TRBV6-2 or TRBV6-3 to TRBJ2-7, with D possibly being TRBD1 (6 bases). Trimming pared 9 bases from V and 0 bases from J, leaving 18 bases between. Germline lookup yields CDR1 MNHEY and CDR2 SVGEGT. The CDR3 has 15 residues. The CDR3 protein is CARAFWTAASYEQYF. The CDR3 bases are TGTGCCAGGGCATTCTGGACAGCAGCCTCCTACGAGCAGTACTTC.

The chain recombines TRBV3-1 with TRBJ1-5; TRBD1 agrees at 9 bases. Germline V gene lookup returns CDR1 LGHDT and CDR2 YNNKEL (reference sequence). Trimming removed 0 bases from V and 5 bases from J; junction bases left unmatched: 2. The CDR3 sequence is 15 residues long. The DNA for the CDR3 is TGTGCCAGCAGCCAAGAATGGACAGGGGATCAGCCCCAGCATTTT. Its protein product is CASSQEWTGDQPQHF.

This chain joins TRBV11-1 and TRBJ2-1; D is unclear. The CDR3 has 14 residues. In germline, CDR1 is SGHAT, CDR2 FQDESV (reference sequence). Trimming stripped 5 bases from V and 6 bases from J, with 14 bases between. As DNA, the CDR3 is TGTGCCAGCAGCCCACCGCGCCTTATCAATGAGCAGTTCTTC. Its translation: CASSPPRLINEQFF.

This clonotype was detected only once. V gene TRBV27 combines with J gene TRBJ2-7; 7 nucleotides align to TRBD1. Germline V gives CDR1 MNHEY, CDR2 SMNVEV (reference sequence). The junction had 2 bases not matched to a gene; V was cut back by 0 bases and J by 0 bases. CDR3 length: 15 residues. Written as DNA, the CDR3 is TGTGCCAGCAGTTTATCGAACAGGGGCTCCTACGAGCAGTACTTC. Encoded protein: CASSLSNRGSYEQYF.